Listed here are 13 T cell receptor beta chains from one sample, sequenced in a study of blood T cell repertoires in COVID-19. Using immunoSEQ multiplex PCR, the repertoire was profiled, and TCRdb retains in-frame clones only, with some absent. Counted here are some 200,000 clones, 83% occurring once; the ten biggest clones make up 4.8%. Source material: PBMCs or T cells enriched from blood (not recorded which). The receptors originated from a woman aged 45 to 65 who had been exposed to COVID-19.

This clone turned up a few times. The chain combines TRBV6-2 or TRBV6-3 with TRBJ1-6, with TRBD1 matching over 7 bases. CDR3 length equals 15 residues. The germline V gene encodes CDR1 MNHEY and CDR2 SVGEGT. V lost 6 bases, J lost 7 bases, and 9 bases stayed unmatched. The CDR3, as DNA: TGTGCCAGCAGCTTCGAGACAGGGCGCAATTCACCCCTCCACTTT. Protein: CASSFETGRNSPLHF.

This sequence joins TRBV10-1 and TRBJ2-2, with D tentatively TRBD2 (6 bases). The CDR3 length is 14 residues. V lost 8 bases, J lost 7 bases, and 17 bases lay in between. The germline V gene encodes CDR1 WNHNN and CDR2 SYGVQD (reference sequence). The CDR3 region is CASGMGLSLGELFF. Written as DNA, the CDR3 is TGCGCCAGCGGGATGGGACTTAGCCTCGGGGAGCTGTTTTTT.

The chain couples TRBV2 to TRBJ2-1; 9 bases are shared with TRBD2. CDR1 SNHLY and CDR2 FYNNEI come from the germline V gene. V lost 6 bases and J lost 3; bases outside the gene matches: 9. The CDR3 consists of 16 residues. The CDR3 loop is CASSAGTSSSYNEQFF. The CDR3 bases are TGTGCCAGCAGCGCCGGGACTAGCTCTAGCTACAATGAGCAGTTCTTC.

J is TRBJ2-5 and V is TRBV19; D is perhaps TRBD1 (7 bases). Looked up from germline, CDR1 is LNHDA and CDR2 is SQIVND (reference sequence). This CDR3 contains 14 residues. Trimming shortened V by 6 bases and J by 5 bases, and 16 bases separated the two germline ends. The CDR3 loop is CASSAPGGSETQYF. The CDR3 coding sequence is TGTGCCAGTAGCGCACCAGGGGGGAGCGAGACCCAGTACTTC.

This rearrangement joins TRBV3-1 (or the pseudogene TRBV3-2) to TRBJ2-3; the match to TRBD2 covers 14 bases. The germline V gene has CDR1 LGHDT and CDR2 YNNKEL (reference sequence). CDR3 size: 19 residues. Trimming removed 3 bases from V and 1 base from J; junction bases left unmatched: 9. This CDR3 is CASSQRPGTSGGGTDTQYF. The CDR3 nucleotides read TGTGCCAGCAGCCAGCGTCCCGGGACTAGCGGGGGCGGCACAGATACGCAGTATTTT.

This clone showed up just a few times. The chain has TRBV19 and TRBJ1-6, with D perhaps matching TRBD1 (5 bases). Trimming cost V 7 bases and J 10 bases, with 17 bases left between them. CDR3 length equals 14 residues. Germline V CDR1 and CDR2: LNHDA, SQIVND (reference sequence). This CDR3 is CASKVRGVESPLHF. DNA of the CDR3: TGTGCCAGTAAGGTGCGGGGGGTTGAGTCACCCCTCCACTTT.

The J gene is TRBJ2-7, the V gene TRBV7-9, with 7 bases identical to TRBD1. V gave up 3 bases and J gave up 5 bases; unmatched junction bases: 7. CDR3 length equals 14 residues. Per germline, CDR1 SEHNR and CDR2 FQNEAQ (reference sequence). CDR3 sequence (DNA): TGTGCCAGCAGCTTGCTCCGGGACAGCGACGAGCAGTACTTC. It specifies CASSLLRDSDEQYF.

This clone came up once. The chain carries TRBV18 and TRBJ2-6, with D perhaps matching TRBD2 (5 bases). Deletions cut 2 bases from V and 0 bases from J, with 17 bases between. Germline V gene sequence: CDR1 KGHSH, CDR2 LQKENI. The CDR3 runs 19 residues. CDR3 region: CASSPLRVNPISGANVLTF. Here the CDR3 DNA reads TGTGCCAGCTCACCATTGCGGGTAAACCCAATCTCTGGGGCCAACGTCCTGACTTTC.

This clone was counted only a few times. V usage is TRBV28 and J usage is TRBJ1-1, with 8 bases lining up with TRBD1. The CDR3 has 13 amino acids. J lost 5 bases, V lost 5 bases, and 4 bases had no gene match. Germline-derived CDR1 and CDR2 are MDHEN and SYDVKM. Here the CDR3 reads CASSGQGATEAFF. CDR3 in DNA: TGTGCCAGCAGTGGACAGGGTGCAACTGAAGCTTTCTTT.

V is TRBV27 and J is TRBJ1-1; 9 positions agree with TRBD1. The CDR3 sequence is 15 residues long. J lost 0 bases, V lost 4 bases, and 3 bases had no gene match. Germline V gene data show CDR1 as MNHEY and CDR2 as SMNVEV (reference sequence). The CDR3, as DNA: TGTGCCAGCAGTTGGGGACAGGGACTGAACACTGAAGCTTTCTTT. Its protein is CASSWGQGLNTEAFF.

The CDR3 bases are TGTGCCAGCAGTTCCGGGACAGGGTCCTATGGCTACACCTTC. This sequence encodes CASSSGTGSYGYTF. The chain recombines TRBV6-2 or TRBV6-3 with TRBJ1-2, with 9 bases aligning to TRBD1. The V gene's germline CDR1 is MNHEY and CDR2 SVGEGT. The CDR3 has 14 residues. V dropped 4 bases and J dropped 4; count of bases not matched to a gene: 4.

The chain links TRBV6-6 to TRBJ1-1; weak D call: TRBD1 (5 bases). Germline-derived CDR1 and CDR2 are MNHNY and SVGAGI (reference sequence). CDR3 size: 15 residues. Trimming left V 0 bases short and J 4 bases short, with 12 bases between. The CDR3 nucleotides are TGTGCCAGCAGTTACTCAGGGGCTCTAAGCACTGAAGCTTTCTTT. This encodes CASSYSGALSTEAFF.

The chain joins TRBV29-1 to TRBJ1-1; 8 nucleotides align to TRBD1. Trimming removed 2 bases from V and 0 bases from J; junction bases left unmatched: 14. Per the germline V gene, CDR1 is SQVTM and CDR2 is ANQGSEA. The CDR3 is made up of 18 amino acids. The CDR3 DNA follows: TGCAGCGTTGAACTCTATTCCGGGACAGGTGGGATGAACACTGAAGCTTTCTTT. It is translated as CSVELYSGTGGMNTEAFF.